The next 4 T cell receptor beta chains were all read from a single sample in a study of a mutant IDH1 vaccine in newly diagnosed glioma. Time point reported: baseline, week 1 (first vaccination visit). This sample's treatment: pre-vaccination baseline after standard-of-care therapy. Sequenced by immunoSEQ multiplex PCR; TCRdb stores in-frame clones only, minus some. This table has around 92,000 clones, around 90% appearing once. Source: PBMCs, taken from a glioma patient treated with radiotherapy, temozolomide or both. The receptor source for this set is a woman in her forties or fifties with glioma.

The chain recombines TRBV27 with TRBJ2-7, with D maybe TRBD1 (6 bases). From germline, CDR1 is MNHEY and CDR2 SMNVEV (reference sequence). This CDR3 spans 14 amino acids. The V and J ends lost 4 bases and 1 base respectively, with 11 bases between them. The CDR3 sequence is CASSSGQRSYEQYF. CDR3 DNA: TGTGCCAGCAGTTCTGGACAGAGGTCCTACGAGCAGTACTTC.

This rearrangement joins TRBV28 to TRBJ1-1; D unresolved. The CDR3 loop spans 13 amino acids. The germline V gene has CDR1 MDHEN and CDR2 SYDVKM. The V end was cut by 8 bases, the J end by 0 bases, with 10 bases between. The CDR3 sequence is CASLPLMNTEAFF. The DNA of the CDR3 is TGTGCCAGCCTACCTCTTATGAACACTGAAGCTTTCTTT. Combining the CDR3 with reference TRBV28 and TRBJ1-1 gives the whole variable domain DVKVTQSSRYLVKRTGEKVFLECVQDMDHENMFWYRQDPGLGLRLIYFSYDVKMKEKGDIPEGYSVSREKKERFSLILESASTNQTSMYLCASLPLMNTEAFFGQGTRLTVV.

The chain recombines TRBV19 with TRBJ1-5; D is possibly TRBD1 (5 bases). V shed 7 bases and J shed 2 bases, with 15 bases lying between them. Germline V gene data show CDR1 as LNHDA and CDR2 as SQIVND (reference sequence). The CDR3 runs to 15 residues. The CDR3 bases are TGTGCCAGTACCTTTGGACATATGGGCAATCAGCCCCAGCATTTT. Its protein product is CASTFGHMGNQPQHF.

This clone was picked up a small number of times. The chain couples TRBV5-4 to TRBJ2-6, with 10 bases aligning to TRBD1. Germline assignment: CDR1 SGHNT and CDR2 YYREEE (reference sequence). The CDR3 is 20 residues long. The J segment lost 0 bases and the V segment lost 4 bases, leaving 13 bases of the junction unmatched. Here the CDR3 reads CASSAGQGTFLSSGANVLTF. CDR3 DNA: TGTGCCAGCAGCGCGGGACAGGGGACCTTCTTAAGCTCTGGGGCCAACGTCCTGACTTTC.